This record concerns one T cell receptor (beta chain) sequence. Its antigen remains undetermined. No much larger clone is present one base from it, and per-base qualities are unavailable. V loses 3 bases, J loses 4 bases, and the germline ends lie 9 bases apart. Measured from the cysteine to the phenylalanine, the CDR3 is 12 residues long. Kept here is only the CDR3 DNA, which spans 36 bases and is read in frame from base 1. CDR1 and CDR2, looked up from the germline V gene (reference sequence), are GTSNPN and SVGIG. One collaborating source in Seattle enrolled patients during active infection and followed them longitudinally through the course of disease. The collaborating institutions used their own protocols to collect whole blood in K2EDTA tubes. For TCRbeta analysis, collaborator samples were shipped as frozen whole blood, as isolated PBMCs, or as DNA extracted from either sample type. TCRbeta CDR3 regions were amplified from genomic DNA by means of the immunoSEQ Assay, a bias-controlled multiplex PCR. Concerning the study's data processing: The number of nucleated cells in each sample was estimated from the amplification of reference gene primers within the assay. Sequence reads were collapsed and filtered to measure the absolute abundance of every unique TCRbeta CDR3 rearrangement. For each sample, productive Simpson clonality was calculated as the square root of Simpson's diversity index across productive rearrangements. TCRdb obtained this table from immuneACCESS and retained in-frame rearrangements with V and J assigned. These tables miss some clones; where compared with another copy, unresolved V genes account for less than half of the shortfall, and the remainder is unexplained. Clone size and V and J calls were adopted from that table, with D and trimming inferred from the DNA. The sample data list around 100,000 clones, and around 90% of these were observed just once. About 6.7% of the sample comes from the top ten.

This sample is part of a study of blood T cell repertoires in COVID-19 (dated by TCRdb to about 2020). In terms of the full investigation: The collaborator samples originated in the United States, Italy and Spain and spanned the acute and convalescent phases of COVID-19. The material from the prospective study consisted of cDNA or gDNA derived from T cells, B-cell-depleted T cells, or PBMCs. The sample metadata nearly always contained a de-identified subject ID, COVID-19 status, age in years and sex. Where HLA class I and class II types were available, the types were taken from metadata supplied by the sample provider, not from assay-based typing. The samples were drawn from the first 160 participants of the ongoing ImmuneRACE study and from roughly 1,300 subjects provided by 6 global collaborators. The dataset comprised deeply sampled blood TCRbeta repertoires from subjects exposed to, actively infected with, or recovered from COVID-19. The repertoires were released in a freely available public database meant as a resource for research on the immune response to SARS-CoV-2.

Broader findings and caveats from the paper: The amount of clinical and demographic metadata varied by source and participant and was provided uncurated.

This receptor was taken from a man aged 18 to 29 with COVID-19, enrolled during active disease. The specimen was peripheral blood. Recombination linked TRBV30 to TRBJ2-5, and possibly TRBD1, on 6 matching bases. The CDR3 protein sequence reads: CAWSTGRETQYF. The nucleotides are TGTGCCTGGAGCACAGGGCGAGAGACCCAGTACTTC.